This T cell receptor (beta chain) was captured by sequencing in a study of beta chain features in type 1 diabetes. As for the study in general: On cell yields, gender and age, patients and healthy donors were similar.

Study observations and caveats: Still unanswered here is whether HLA type influences TCRB rearrangement. Cells expressing TCR highly could be over-represented by cDNA sequencing.

This CDR3 contains 14 residues. V was clipped by 3 bases and J by 6 bases; unmatched bases: 7. Germline loops: CDR1 GTSNPN, CDR2 SVGIG (reference sequence). In regard to this clone: The antigen is unknown.

What was sequenced were expressed TCRB transcripts, since all of the isolated RNA had been reverse transcribed. Reads from naive, central memory and regulatory T cell samples averaged about 3.3 million. TCRdb keeps only in-frame clones here, not all; method: immunoSEQ multiplex PCR. Among about 150,000 clones listed, around 8.5% were seen once. The sample consisted of central memory CD4+ T cells from blood. The origin of this receptor is a man between 18 and 29 years old in good health. The gene calls are TRBV30 and TRBJ2-7; 11 nucleotides match TRBD1. CDR3 region: CAWSRTGGSGEQYF. The DNA of the CDR3 is TGTGCCTGGAGCCGGACAGGGGGCTCGGGCGAGCAGTACTTC.